The rows below give T cell receptor beta chains drawn from one sample of a study of cytomegalovirus exposure and HLA in healthy donors. The method was immunoSEQ multiplex PCR; TCRdb's version includes in-frame clones alone and lacks a portion of them. The sample totals around 88,000 clones; its top ten clones hold 5% to 6.5%. Specimen: PBMCs. The receptors were gathered from a girl aged 10-17 years in good health and CMV-seropositive. CDR3s include the opening cysteine and the closing phenylalanine or tryptophan. D genes are given only for firm matches.

J gene | D gene | V gene | CDR3 DNA | CDR3 protein
TRBJ1-3 | TRBD1 | TRBV4-2 | TGTGCCAGCAGCGCGGACAGGGGGCAAGGAAACACCATATATTTT | CASSADRGQGNTIYF
TRBJ2-1 | TRBD1 | TRBV13 | TGTGCCAGCAGCACGGAAAGGGGGCACGATGAGCAGTTCTTC | CASSTERGHDEQFF
TRBJ2-5 | TRBD1 | TRBV10-2 | TGCGCCAGCAGTGAGCCGGACAGGGCGAGCCAAGAGACCCAGTACTTC | CASSEPDRASQETQYF
TRBJ1-1 | - | TRBV6-6 | TGTGCCAGCAGTCCCCACACGAACACTGAAGCTTTCTTT | CASSPHTNTEAFF
TRBJ1-1 | - | TRBV19 | TGTGCCAGTAGTCGGGGGGTGGAAGCTTTCTTT | CASSRGVEAFF
TRBJ1-2 | TRBD1 | TRBV4-1 | TGCGCCAGCAGCCAAGTTGGAGGACAGGGCTTGAACTATGGCTACACCTTC | CASSQVGGQGLNYGYTF
TRBJ2-1 | - | TRBV4-1 | TGCGCCAGCAGCCAAGATCGGGGAAAATACAATGAGCAGTTCTTC | CASSQDRGKYNEQFF
TRBJ1-1 | - | TRBV4-2 | TGTGCCAGCAGCCAAGATCCAGGCAACACTGAAGCTTTCTTT | CASSQDPGNTEAFF
TRBJ1-5 | TRBD1 | TRBV19 | TGTGCCAGTAGTATTCAAGGGGGCAGCAATCAGCCCCAGCATTTT | CASSIQGGSNQPQHF
TRBJ1-2 | - | TRBV30 | TGTGCCTGGGATGAGCGACGGGGGATGGGGGGCTACACCTTC | CAWDERRGMGGYTF
TRBJ1-3 | - | TRBV5-1 | TGCGCCAGCAAGGAGGGAAACACCATATATTTT | CASKEGNTIYF
TRBJ2-1 | TRBD1 | TRBV4-2 | TGTGCCAGCAGCCAAGAGACAGGGGTCTACAATGAGCAGTTCTTC | CASSQETGVYNEQFF
TRBJ2-1 | TRBD2 | TRBV9 | TGTGCCAGCAGCGTAGGGGGGACTAGTTTCGATGAGCAGTTCTTC | CASSVGGTSFDEQFF
TRBJ2-7 | TRBD2 | TRBV14 | TGTGCCAGCAGCCAGCCACTAGCGGGGGGCCACGAGCAGTACTTC | CASSQPLAGGHEQYF
TRBJ2-7 | TRBD2 | TRBV5-1 | TGCGCCAGCAGCTCTGGCGGACGGGGGGACCACGAGCAGTACTTC | CASSSGGRGDHEQYF
TRBJ2-2 | - | TRBV19 | TGTGCCAGTAGTGTACAGGGCAGGGGCACCGGGGAGCTGTTTTTT | CASSVQGRGTGELFF
TRBJ1-1 | - | TRBV7-3 | TGTGCCAGCAGCCCCCTGGGAGGAGGGGAGGTCACTGAAGCTTTCTTT | CASSPLGGGEVTEAFF
TRBJ1-1 | - | TRBV4-3 | TGCGCCAGCAGCCAAGAAGGGCAGGGTTCTCAGGTTGTCTCTGAAGCTTTCTTT | CASSQEGQGSQVVSEAFF
TRBJ2-5 | - | TRBV7-6 | TGTGCCAGCAGCGCCCGACAGGCGGGAGAGACCCAGTACTTC | CASSARQAGETQYF
TRBJ1-2 | - | TRBV19 | TGTGCCAGTAGTATGATTTGGAGCGATCGAACTAACTATGGCTACACCTTC | CASSMIWSDRTNYGYTF
TRBJ1-1 | TRBD1 | TRBV29-1 | TGCAGCGTAGAAGACAGGGAAGGTTGGAACACTGAAGCTTTCTTT | CSVEDREGWNTEAFF
TRBJ1-1 | - | TRBV9 | TGTGCCAGCAGCGTAGTAGGGAGCACTGAAGCTTTCTTT | CASSVVGSTEAFF
TRBJ1-3 | TRBD1 | TRBV11-2 | TGTGCCAGCAGCCAATCTAGACAGGGGCTCGGAAACACCATATATTTT | CASSQSRQGLGNTIYF
TRBJ2-3 | - | TRBV5-1 | TGCGCCAGCAGCTTGGAAAGGACACCAAGCACAGATACGCAGTATTTT | CASSLERTPSTDTQYF
TRBJ2-2 | - | TRBV6-6 | TGTGCCAGCGGGTTGAGGCTAGCCGCCGGGGAGCTGTTTTTT | CASGLRLAAGELFF
TRBJ1-1 | - | TRBV18 | TGTGCCAGCTCACCGATATTAAGGGTACAGGGTCGGAACACTGAAGCTTTCTTT | CASSPILRVQGRNTEAFF
TRBJ1-1 | - | TRBV18 | TGTGCCAGCTCACCACCAAGGGGTCGCACTGAAGCTTTCTTT | CASSPPRGRTEAFF
TRBJ1-2 | - | TRBV2 | TGTGCCAGCAATAGTATTCGCTATGGCTACACCTTC | CASNSIRYGYTF
TRBJ1-4 | TRBD1 | TRBV5-1 | TGCGCCAGCAGAGGTACAGGGGCAACTAATGAAAAACTGTTTTTT | CASRGTGATNEKLFF
TRBJ2-5 | - | TRBV9 | TGTGCCAGCAGCAAAACGCAGTCGGGGGTTATAGAGACCCAGTACTTC | CASSKTQSGVIETQYF
TRBJ2-4 | - | TRBV2 | TGTGCCAGCAGTGTAAGAGGGGGGGCGGACATTCAGTACTTC | CASSVRGGADIQYF
TRBJ1-3 | - | TRBV29-1 | TGCAGCGTCGGGATCTCTGGAAACACCATATATTTT | CSVGISGNTIYF
TRBJ1-1 | - | TRBV6-6 | TGTGCCAGCAGGGAAGAGTGGGACATGAACACTGAAGCTTTCTTT | CASREEWDMNTEAFF
TRBJ2-7 | - | TRBV7-9 | TGTGCCAGCAGCTTTGGGCAGACAGAACCGACCTACGAGCAGTACTTC | CASSFGQTEPTYEQYF
TRBJ1-1 | - | TRBV30 | TGTGCCTGGAGTGTAGGGGTGCAAGGCCACACTGAAGCTTTCTTT | CAWSVGVQGHTEAFF
TRBJ2-5 | - | TRBV6-1 | TGTGCCAGCAGTGAACGGCAGGGCTGGGAGACCCAGTACTTC | CASSERQGWETQYF
TRBJ2-5 | - | TRBV9 | TGTGCCAGCAGCGTAGCTGCAGGGATAGAGACCCAGTACTTC | CASSVAAGIETQYF
TRBJ2-1 | TRBD2 | TRBV29-1 | TGCAGCGTTGAAGGGGGAAGCGGGGGGCCGTACAATGAGCAGTTCTTC | CSVEGGSGGPYNEQFF
TRBJ2-3 | TRBD1 | TRBV2 | TGTGCCAGCAGTGGGGACAGGGGGCAGAGCACAGATACGCAGTATTTT | CASSGDRGQSTDTQYF
TRBJ1-6 | TRBD1 | TRBV30 | TGTGCCTGGAGGGACAGGGGTAATTCACCCCTACACTTT | CAWRDRGNSPLHF
TRBJ2-3 | - | TRBV4-2 | TGTGCCAGCAGCCAAGAGGCGGGGCCGGCCACAGATACGCAGTATTTT | CASSQEAGPATDTQYF
TRBJ1-5 | - | TRBV10-3 | TGTGCCATCAGTAATGGGGGGGAAGCTTATAGCAATCAGCCCCAGCATTTT | CAISNGGEAYSNQPQHF
TRBJ1-6 | TRBD1 | TRBV5-4 | TGTGCCAGCAGCTTGGGACAGGGTCGTAATTCACCCCTCCACTTT | CASSLGQGRNSPLHF
TRBJ2-1 | - | TRBV10-3 | TGTGCCATCACTGGGGAGCTAGCATATGAGCAGTTCTTC | CAITGELAYEQFF
TRBJ2-6 | - | TRBV28 | TGTGCCAGCAGTATCAGGGTAGGGCTGGCTGGGGCCAACGTCCTGACTTTC | CASSIRVGLAGANVLTF
TRBJ2-7 | TRBD2 | TRBV7-2 | TGTGCCAGCAGCACTAGCGGGGGGCTGACCTACGAGCAGTACTTC | CASSTSGGLTYEQYF
TRBJ1-4 | - | TRBV5-6 | TGTGCCAGCAGTTTGGTCGCAACTAATGAAAAACTGTTTTTT | CASSLVATNEKLFF